This note documents a single T cell receptor beta chain sequence. The clone's antigen remains unknown. Base quality data are lacking; no much larger clone is found one base away. The data derive from a study of persistence of HIV-infected CD4 T cells (dated by TCRdb to the early 2020s). Concerning the study at large: CMV- and HIV-1 Gag-responding CD4+ T cells were isolated from ART-treated individuals so that antigen-driven clonal expansion of HIV-1-infected cells could be examined. The median time the participants had spent on suppressive ART was 7 to 9 years. Peripheral blood samples of up to roughly 180 mL were collected at multiple time points, except for a couple of participants, who underwent leukapheresis at a single time point. TCRbeta sequencing assessed the clonality of all cells in each sorted population, while proviral sequencing assessed the clonality of infected cells. Cross-participant TCR cluster analysis included about eight participants for CMV and 6 or 7 participants for Gag.

Broad study findings and their caveats: Because the TCR analyses were done in bulk, restricting them to just the rare CMV-responding cells that actually carried HIV-1 proviruses was not possible. Antigen-responding cells were enriched for expanded CDR3beta sequences that were degenerate, which suggests that CD4+ responses to CMV and Gag underwent convergent selection. Significantly lower TCRbeta richness was observed in CMV- and Gag-responding cells than in anti-CD3/anti-CD28-responding cells, and higher oligoclonality was observed in CMV-responding cells than in CD3/CD28-stimulated and Gag-responding cells. Only a small number of individuals took part in the study, and only a limited range of antigens was tested. A correlation was observed between TCR oligoclonality and proviral oligoclonality within the same sorted populations.

The immunoSEQ hsTCRB assay version 4, run in survey mode, was used to sequence TCRbeta repertoires from genomic DNA. Genomic DNA was diluted to roughly 9.2 ng/uL, using up to 1 ug per sample for TCRbeta sequencing. The authors' analysis ran thus. Analysis of the TCRbeta data was done in ImmunoSeq Analyzer 3.0, and diversity was computed on productive nucleotide rearrangements. Lower-bound TCR diversity was estimated with the improved Chao index, and clonality with the Gini coefficient using the Immunarch R package. Nucleotide rearrangements that differed but encoded the same CDR3beta amino acid sequence were counted as separate clonotypes. Differential abundance analysis found TCRbeta sequences that were significantly enriched in antigen-responding cells compared with anti-CD3/anti-CD28-activated cells. Using predicted peptide-MHC specificity as the basis, GLIPH2 grouped TCRs into clusters, both for each participant individually and for the merged data sets that combined participants. As stored in TCRdb, this immuneACCESS dataset retains in-frame rearrangements with V and J assigned. A fraction of the clones does not appear; measured against another copy, unresolved V genes explain less than half of the discrepancy, and the remainder lacks a known reason. The D gene and trimming were derived from the DNA, and the V and J assignments and clone size from that table. The sample data list tens of thousands of clones, and over 80% of these were observed just once. Under 7.5% of the sample is in the top ten clones.

In light of the paper, this sample's treatment or condition label describes: suppressive antiretroviral therapy. Cells were stimulated with lysates of CMV-infected fibroblasts at approximately 9 ug/mL. Memory CD4+ T cells that did not respond, being CD40L-negative, CD69-negative and CD45RO-high, were sorted as memory populations depleted of antigen-responding cells. Participants were HIV-1-infected adults who started suppressive ART during chronic infection. For at least 4 years, participants had undetectable plasma HIV-1 RNA, below 50 copies/mL. To be included, a participant needed positive CMV serology and a CD4+ T cell count above 400 cells/uL. Before stimulation, PBMCs were isolated using density centrifugation and then depleted of CD8+ T cells. Stimulation of CD8-depleted PBMCs was carried out for about 20 hours with anti-CD28/CD49d costimulation, CD40-blocking antibody and enfuvirtide, to prevent new infections. Cell sorting was performed on a Beckman Coulter MoFlo Legacy or XDP sorter, and dead cells were excluded with propidium iodide. The QIAamp DNA Mini Kit was used for genomic DNA extraction from samples above one million cells, and the Quick-DNA Microprep Kit was used otherwise.

This TCR was sampled from an adult woman with HIV who was CMV-seropositive. The sequencing used CD4+ T cells sorted from PBMCs after approximately 19-hour stimulation, collected from a patient who received antiretroviral therapy. The intended sense of this specimen's cell subset or site label: CD40L-CD69- CD45RO-high memory CD4 T cells not responding to CMV lysate.

The DNA is as follows: TGTGCCAGCAGCTCATCCAAGTCACTGGCTCAGGAGCAGTTCTTC. This sequence encodes CASSSSKSLAQEQFF. The sequence joins TRBV5-4 to TRBJ2-1; no D gene can be assigned with confidence. The germline V gene (reference sequence) specifies SGHNT as CDR1 and YYREEE as CDR2. The junction shows trimming of 3 bases on V and 10 bases on J, plus 20 bases between the germline ends. The CDR3 sequence holds 15 residues, the cysteine and phenylalanine included. The read is trimmed to its CDR3 DNA, 45 bases read in frame from base 1.